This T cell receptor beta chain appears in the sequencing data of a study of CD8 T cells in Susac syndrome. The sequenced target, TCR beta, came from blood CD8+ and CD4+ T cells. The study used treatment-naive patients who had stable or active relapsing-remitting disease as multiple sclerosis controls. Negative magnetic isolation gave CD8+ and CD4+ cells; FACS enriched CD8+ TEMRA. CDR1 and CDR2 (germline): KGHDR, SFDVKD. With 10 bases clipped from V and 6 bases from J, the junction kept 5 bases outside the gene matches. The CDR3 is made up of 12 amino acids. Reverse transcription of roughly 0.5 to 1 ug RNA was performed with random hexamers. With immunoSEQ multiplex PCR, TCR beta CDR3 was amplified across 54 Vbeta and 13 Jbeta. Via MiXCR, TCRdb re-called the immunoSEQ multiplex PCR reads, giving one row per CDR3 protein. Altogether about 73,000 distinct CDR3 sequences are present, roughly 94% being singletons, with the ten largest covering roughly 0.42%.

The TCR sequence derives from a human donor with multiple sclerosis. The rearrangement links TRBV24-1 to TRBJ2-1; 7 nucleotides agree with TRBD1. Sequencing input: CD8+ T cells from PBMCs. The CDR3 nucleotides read TGTGCCACGGGGGACAGCTTCAATGAGCAGTTCTTC. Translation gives CATGDSFNEQFF.